The next 5 T cell receptor beta chains were all read from a single sample in a study of identical twins. TCRdb recomputed calls from the 5' RACE reads with MiXCR, one row per CDR3 protein. The sample yields hundreds of thousands of distinct CDR3 sequences, just over 7% seen once. These records were also assigned to another study, of yellow fever vaccine responses in identical twins.

The sample consisted of PBMCs. These receptors all stem from a woman aged 18-35 years in good health.

Many counts were recorded for this clonotype. The chain joins TRBV7-9 to TRBJ2-5, with a weak D call TRBD2 (6 bases). The V and J ends lost 5 bases and 2 bases respectively, with 15 bases between them. Germline values: CDR1 SEHNR, CDR2 FQNEAQ (reference sequence). This CDR3 has 15 amino acids. Here the CDR3 DNA reads TGTGCCAGCAGCCTCCGCCCTAGCGAACAAGAGACCCAGTACTTC. Protein: CASSLRPSEQETQYF.

V and J are TRBV27 and TRBJ1-1; 9 bases are a match to TRBD1. The ends lost 0 bases at V and 11 bases at J; junction bases unmatched: 10. Germline values: CDR1 MNHEY, CDR2 SMNVEV (reference sequence). The CDR3 has 15 amino acids. This CDR3 reads CASSLSGQGGFGAFF. The CDR3 bases are TGTGCCAGCAGTTTATCGGGACAGGGTGGTTTCGGTGCTTTCTTT.

This clonotype was recorded at least ten times. DNA of the CDR3: TGTGCCAGCAGCCAAGGGATGGCGGGAGGGCCAACAGATACGCAGTATTTT. Translated: CASSQGMAGGPTDTQYF. The rearrangement uses TRBV4-2 and TRBJ2-3; TRBD2 agrees at 9 bases. Germline V gives CDR1 LGHNA, CDR2 YNFKEQ. J gave up 3 bases and V 1 base, and 8 bases lay outside the gene matches. The CDR3 is 17 amino acids.

This clonotype was observed a few times. V is TRBV5-1 and J is TRBJ2-5; D is undetermined. From germline, CDR1 is SGHRS and CDR2 YFSETQ. The CDR3 has 12 residues. Trimming shortened V by 5 bases and J by 4 bases, and 9 bases separated the two germline ends. CDR3 bases: TGCGCCAGCAGTAGGAATCTAGAGACCCAGTACTTC. Translation gives CASSRNLETQYF.

J is TRBJ2-6 and V is TRBV6-1, with D possibly TRBD1 on 6 matching bases. Germline values: CDR1 MNHNS, CDR2 SASEGT. V lost 6 bases and J 1 base, leaving 10 bases between the germline ends. This CDR3 region has 15 residues. Here the CDR3 reads CASRNTGSGANVLTF. The CDR3 DNA sequence: TGTGCCAGCAGAAATACAGGGTCTGGGGCCAACGTCCTGACTTTC.